One sample yielded the 27 T cell receptor beta chains listed below, sequenced in a study of cytomegalovirus exposure and HLA in healthy donors. The PCR was carried out with 60 Vbeta primers and 13 Jbeta primers. TCRdb's table, derived via immunoSEQ multiplex PCR, lists solely in-frame clones and lacks some. The sample has 95,000 or so clones; 65% to 80% are singletons. Specimen: PBMCs. These receptors were taken from a woman aged 45-65 years in good health and CMV-seropositive.

The chain employs TRBV18 and TRBJ2-7; D not resolved. In germline, CDR1 is KGHSH, CDR2 LQKENI. V dropped 2 bases and J dropped 5 bases, with 16 bases sitting between them. The CDR3 consists of 15 residues. The CDR3 DNA reads as TGTGCCAGCTCACCAATGCTAGACTCCCAGAACGAGCAGTACTTC. It encodes CASSPMLDSQNEQYF.

For this clone: The same CDR3 is also encoded by other DNA sequences in this sample. The chain is built from TRBV5-1 and TRBJ1-2; D remains unclear. The CDR3 consists of 14 residues. Germline CDR1 SGHRS, CDR2 YFSETQ. V lost 0 bases and J 2 bases, leaving 8 bases between the germline ends. Here the CDR3 reads CASSLEGANYGYTF. The CDR3 nucleotides are TGCGCCAGCAGCTTGGAGGGAGCGAACTATGGCTACACCTTC.

The gene calls are TRBV28 and TRBJ1-1; 8 bases are shared with TRBD1. This CDR3 contains 15 residues. V trimming: 8 bases; J trimming: 5 bases; junction bases outside the gene matches: 13. Germline assignment: CDR1 MDHEN and CDR2 SYDVKM. CDR3 DNA: TGTGCCAGCTCATATCAGGGGGCGCGGGGTACTGAAGCTTTCTTT. It codes for CASSYQGARGTEAFF.

The V gene is TRBV29-1, the J gene TRBJ2-5; D is perhaps TRBD1 (7 bases). CDR3 length equals 14 residues. In germline, CDR1 is SQVTM, CDR2 ANQGSEA. V was cut by 5 bases and J by 5 bases, with 18 bases left in between. Here the CDR3 reads CSVITTGAGETQYF. Here the CDR3 DNA reads TGCAGCGTTATAACAACAGGGGCGGGGGAGACCCAGTACTTC.

This clone was recorded only once. The V call is TRBV28, the J call TRBJ2-7; D perhaps matches TRBD1 (7 bases). The CDR3 extends over 22 amino acids. V lost 6 bases and J 3 bases, leaving 39 bases between the germline ends. Germline V gene data show CDR1 as MDHEN and CDR2 as SYDVKM. CDR3 DNA sequence: TGTGCCAGCAGCGCCCTGGGAGTCGGAGGGGGCGCCCCAGCCCGAGGTGACTACGAGCAGTACTTC. This gives the protein CASSALGVGGGAPARGDYEQYF.

In its sample, this clone was seen once. CDR3 nucleotides: TGCGCCAGCAGTGAGTCGAGCCCCGGGGACAATGAGCAGTTCTTC. This codes for CASSESSPGDNEQFF. The chain uses TRBV10-1 and TRBJ2-1; tentative D call: TRBD2 (5 bases). The V and J ends lost 0 bases and 5 bases respectively, with 11 bases between them. This CDR3 is 15 amino acids long. Germline V gene data show CDR1 as WNHNN and CDR2 as SYGVQD (reference sequence).

The chain employs TRBV28 and TRBJ2-2, with D uncertain. Trimming stripped 8 bases from V and 0 bases from J, with 7 bases between. CDR1 is MDHEN and CDR2 is SYDVKM in the germline V gene. The CDR3 runs 13 residues. Here the CDR3 DNA reads TGTGCCAGCGATACAACGAACACCGGGGAGCTGTTTTTT. It yields the protein CASDTTNTGELFF.

J is TRBJ1-3 and V is TRBV7-3; 9 bases are shared with TRBD1. Germline V gene lookup returns CDR1 SGHTA and CDR2 FQGTGA. The CDR3 covers 13 residues. V lost 5 bases to trimming and J lost 7 bases; unmatched junction nucleotides: 3. CDR3 nucleotide sequence: TGTGCCAGCAGCGCGGACAGGGGTAACACCATATATTTT. It yields the protein CASSADRGNTIYF.

The chain links TRBV13 to TRBJ2-1; 13 bases are shared with TRBD2. The CDR3 loop spans 16 amino acids. Trimming at V came to 4 bases and at J to 7 bases, leaving 7 bases not matched to a gene. The V gene's germline CDR1 is PRHDT and CDR2 FYEKMQ (reference sequence). CDR3 coding DNA: TGTGCCAGCAGCTCGGGACTAGCGGGAACGAATAATGAGCAGTTCTTC. This sequence encodes CASSSGLAGTNNEQFF.

This clone has more than one count but fewer than ten. The gene calls are TRBV10-3 and TRBJ2-7, with D possibly matching TRBD1 (6 bases). V lost 0 bases, J lost 4 bases, and 10 bases lay in between. This CDR3 region has 14 residues. Per germline, CDR1 ENHRY and CDR2 SYGVKD. CDR3 coding DNA: TGTGCCATCAGTGAGTCACCAGGGGTGTACGAGCAGTACTTC. Its protein product is CAISESPGVYEQYF.

CDR3 residues: CAITDRQSSYEQYF. CDR3 nucleotide sequence: TGTGCCATCACCGACAGGCAGAGCTCCTACGAGCAGTACTTC. The J gene is TRBJ2-7, the V gene TRBV10-3; D might be TRBD1 (6 bases). The CDR3 sequence is 14 residues long. Trimming removed 7 bases from V and 0 bases from J, with 13 bases in between. Germline assignment: CDR1 ENHRY and CDR2 SYGVKD.

The chain uses TRBV19 and TRBJ1-2; 11 bases fit TRBD1. CDR3 length: 14 amino acids. Germline V gene sequence: CDR1 LNHDA, CDR2 SQIVND (reference sequence). Trimming at V came to 5 bases and at J to 5 bases, leaving 4 bases not matched to a gene. CDR3 protein: CASSVDRGLYGYTF. The CDR3 DNA follows: TGTGCCAGTAGTGTGGACAGGGGGCTTTATGGCTACACCTTC.

The chain links TRBV30 to TRBJ1-3; possibly TRBD1 for D (5 bases). With 4 bases removed from V and 4 bases from J, the gap between germline ends came to 14 bases. This CDR3 comprises 14 residues. CDR1 and CDR2 from the germline V gene are GTSNPN and SVGIG (reference sequence). This chain's CDR3 is CAWIRGGDGNTIYF. In DNA, the CDR3 is TGTGCCTGGATCCGAGGAGGGGACGGAAACACCATATATTTT. Together with reference TRBV30 and TRBJ1-3, the CDR3 gives the full variable domain: SQTIHQWPATLVQPVGSPLSLECTVEGTSNPNLYWYRQAAGRGLQLLFYSVGIGQISSEVPQNLSASRPQDRQFILSSKKLLLSDSGFYLCAWIRGGDGNTIYFGEGSWLTVV.

The chain carries TRBV15 and TRBJ1-2, with TRBD1 as a possible D gene (6 bases). The CDR3 is 15 residues long. The germline V gene has CDR1 LNHNV and CDR2 YYDKDF (reference sequence). Deletions cut 0 bases from V and 2 bases from J, with 10 bases between. CDR3 bases: TGTGCCACCAGCAGAGAGGTAGGACAGAACTATGGCTACACCTTC. Translated, it gives CATSREVGQNYGYTF.

The chain couples TRBV27 to TRBJ2-7, with TRBD1 identical over 9 bases. CDR1 MNHEY and CDR2 SMNVEV come from the germline V gene (reference sequence). Trimming cost V 6 bases and J 5 bases; bases outside gene matches: 14. The CDR3 is made up of 16 amino acids. The CDR3, as DNA: TGTGCCAGCAGACCCGGGACAGGGTTTTTCTCAGACGAGCAGTACTTC. Translating it yields CASRPGTGFFSDEQYF.

This clone was counted between two and nine times. The V call is TRBV4-2, the J call TRBJ2-3; possible D gene TRBD2, 7 bases. The CDR3 spans 20 residues. The germline CDR1 and CDR2 sequences are LGHNA and YNFKEQ. Trimming left V 6 bases short and J 0 bases short, with 28 bases between. Written as DNA, the CDR3 is TGTGCCAGCAGAAGACCGGGGGGCCTGGGGCTGGATTCTAGCACAGATACGCAGTATTTT. Translating it yields CASRRPGGLGLDSSTDTQYF.

This CDR3 reads CASSALTGQLETQYF. CDR3 sequence (DNA): TGTGCCAGCAGCGCTTTGACGGGACAGCTAGAGACCCAGTACTTC. V is TRBV9 and J is TRBJ2-5; 7 nucleotides line up with TRBD1. The germline V gene encodes CDR1 SGDLS and CDR2 YYNGEE. V dropped 3 bases and J dropped 4; count of bases not matched to a gene: 9. The CDR3 runs to 15 residues. Complete variable domain (other parts from reference TRBV9 and TRBJ2-5): DSGVTQTPKHLITATGQRVTLRCSPRSGDLSVYWYQQSLDQGLQFLIQYYNGEERAKGNILERFSAQQFPDLHSELNLSSLELGDSALYFCASSALTGQLETQYFGPGTRLLVL.

The V and J genes are TRBV15 and TRBJ2-5; TRBD1 aligns across 7 bases. Trimming at V came to 1 base and at J to 1 base, leaving 6 bases not matched to a gene. Germline assignment: CDR1 LNHNV and CDR2 YYDKDF (reference sequence). This CDR3 comprises 16 residues. The CDR3 DNA sequence: TGTGCCACCAGCAGAGTCAAGACAGGGCCCCAAGAGACCCAGTACTTC. It yields the protein CATSRVKTGPQETQYF. The full variable domain, with the rest looked up from reference TRBV15 and TRBJ2-5, is DAMVIQNPRYQVTQFGKPVTLSCSQTLNHNVMYWYQQKSSQAPKLLFHYYDKDFNNEADTPDNFQSRRPNTSFCFLDIRSPGLGDTAMYLCATSRVKTGPQETQYFGPGTRLLVL.

The rearrangement links TRBV19 to TRBJ2-1; 12 bases map to TRBD2. V was pared by 6 bases and J by 2 bases, with 17 bases of the junction left unmatched. CDR1 is LNHDA and CDR2 is SQIVND in the germline V gene (reference sequence). The CDR3 runs 20 residues. The DNA for the CDR3 is TGTGCCAGTAGCCCAACTTTGGGACTAGCGGGCTCAAGGGCCTACAATGAGCAGTTCTTC. This translates into CASSPTLGLAGSRAYNEQFF.

V gene TRBV5-4 combines with J gene TRBJ2-1; possibly TRBD2 for D (6 bases). The germline V and J ends were trimmed by 4 bases and 0 bases, with 17 bases remaining between them. Looked up from germline, CDR1 is SGHNT and CDR2 is YYREEE (reference sequence). The CDR3 totals 17 residues. CDR3 DNA: TGTGCCAGCAGCCCCCCCAAGCGGGCCAGCTCCTACAATGAGCAGTTCTTC. The encoded protein is CASSPPKRASSYNEQFF.

This clone occurred a few times. The chain recombines TRBV11-2 with TRBJ1-1, with D unresolved. Trimming left V 1 base short and J 3 bases short, with 6 bases between. Germline V CDR1 and CDR2: SGHAT, FQNNGV. The CDR3 extends over 13 amino acids. The CDR3 DNA follows: TGTGCCAGCAGCTTAGTCAGATACACTGAAGCTTTCTTT. It encodes CASSLVRYTEAFF.

The chain has TRBV30 and TRBJ1-3, with TRBD1 matching over 8 bases. V lost 5 bases to trimming and J lost 3 bases; unmatched junction nucleotides: 3. The CDR3 extends over 13 amino acids. The germline CDR1 and CDR2 sequences are GTSNPN and SVGIG (reference sequence). Written as DNA, the CDR3 is TGTGCCTGGGGACAGGGCAATGGAAACACCATATATTTT. Residues: CAWGQGNGNTIYF.

In this sample, this clone turned up a few times. The gene calls are TRBV5-1 and TRBJ2-5, with 11 bases that match TRBD2. Germline loops: CDR1 SGHRS, CDR2 YFSETQ. With V trimmed by 4 bases and J by 2 bases, 4 bases remained unmatched. The CDR3 length is 15 residues. The CDR3 nucleotides are TGCGCCAGCAGCGTGAGACTAGCGGGGCAAGAGACCCAGTACTTC. Protein: CASSVRLAGQETQYF.

There are a few counts of this clone. The chain uses TRBV5-4 and TRBJ2-2; TRBD1 is a possible D gene (5 bases). The CDR3 runs to 14 residues. Germline CDR1 reads SGHNT; CDR2 reads YYREEE (reference sequence). V was cut by 2 bases and J by 7 bases, with 12 bases left in between. The CDR3 sequence: CASSLRGSGGELFF. DNA for the CDR3: TGTGCCAGCAGCTTAAGGGGCTCCGGCGGGGAGCTGTTTTTT.

This clone was counted between two and nine times. V usage is TRBV6-1 and J usage is TRBJ2-7; TRBD1 matches at 7 bases. Germline-derived CDR1 and CDR2 are MNHNS and SASEGT. This CDR3 is built from 14 residues. Trimming at V came to 7 bases and at J to 2 bases, leaving 8 bases not matched to a gene. The CDR3 bases are TGTGCCAGCACTAAAGGGGGCAGGACCTACGAGCAGTACTTC. Its protein product is CASTKGGRTYEQYF.

The rearrangement uses TRBV30 and TRBJ1-1; 7 bases are a match to TRBD1. Germline assignment: CDR1 GTSNPN and CDR2 SVGIG (reference sequence). V was clipped by 2 bases and J by 2 bases; unmatched bases: 8. The CDR3 has 15 amino acids. Written as DNA, the CDR3 is TGTGCCTGGAGTATGCACTTAGGGGGCAACACTGAAGCTTTCTTT. It yields the protein CAWSMHLGGNTEAFF.

This chain links TRBV5-5 with TRBJ2-7, with 8 bases that match TRBD1. The junction had 3 bases not matched to a gene; V was cut back by 0 bases and J by 1 base. The CDR3 sequence is 15 residues long. The germline V gene encodes CDR1 SGHKS and CDR2 YYEKEE (reference sequence). The CDR3 coding sequence is TGTGCCAGCAGCTTGGTGACAGGGGATTCCTACGAGCAGTACTTC. It translates to CASSLVTGDSYEQYF.